Sequencing of this T cell receptor (beta chain) was carried out in a study of cytomegalovirus exposure and HLA in healthy donors. Study-level background: Ancestry clustering placed about 86% of approximately 420 genotyped donors in the Caucasian-associated cluster. Study findings and constraints: Presence/absence results assume similar sequencing depth per donor, which may not hold.

Points on this clone: Its antigen remains unidentified. The junction departs from germline at one end; a sequencing error may be responsible.

PCR was performed using 60 Vbeta and 13 Jbeta primers. The table came from immunoSEQ multiplex PCR; TCRdb's copy has only in-frame clones and leaves some out. In the table there are about 150,000 clones, 70% to 85% of which are singletons. The TCR was taken from a woman aged 45-65 years in good health and CMV-seropositive. Source material: PBMCs.

CDR3: CASSLGPYNEQFF. The CDR3 nucleotides read TGTGCTAGCAGCTTAGGGCCCTACAATGAGCAGTTCTTC. The chain combines TRBV7-7 with TRBJ2-1; no clear D. The CDR3 extends over 13 amino acids. CDR1 and CDR2 from the germline V gene are SSHAT and FNYEAQ (reference sequence).